The T cell receptor beta chain described here comes from a study of beta chain features in type 1 diabetes. Study summary: Comparable age, gender and cell yields were observed in patients relative to healthy donors.

Blood was collected once per donor into heparin, averaging about 116 mL. CDR3 size: 13 residues. V was cut by 5 bases and J by 4 bases, with 14 bases left in between. Germline loops: CDR1 SQVTM, CDR2 ANQGSEA. There are a few counts of this clone. As yet, its antigen is unknown. The whole isolated RNA underwent reverse transcription, so sequencing captured expressed TCRB transcripts. Some clones are missing from TCRdb's copy, which holds only in-frame ones; the method was immunoSEQ multiplex PCR. Counted here are roughly 260,000 clones, 11% occurring once; the ten biggest clones make up more than 0.015%. Study results and caveats: There was a moderate but significant shortening of TCRB CDR3s in all four CD4+ subsets of Type 1 diabetes patients. Patients' naive, central memory and regulatory TCRB repertoires appeared more alike than those of healthy donors. For type 1 diabetes patients, VDJ junctions showed fewer insertions and more deletions.

Sequences were obtained from naive CD4+ T cells from blood. V and J are TRBV29-1 and TRBJ1-1, with D tentatively TRBD1 (5 bases). The TCR comes from a man aged 25-45 years with type 1 diabetes. Here the CDR3 reads CSVFELRGTEAFF. The CDR3 DNA reads TGCAGCGTTTTTGAGCTTAGGGGCACTGAAGCTTTCTTT.